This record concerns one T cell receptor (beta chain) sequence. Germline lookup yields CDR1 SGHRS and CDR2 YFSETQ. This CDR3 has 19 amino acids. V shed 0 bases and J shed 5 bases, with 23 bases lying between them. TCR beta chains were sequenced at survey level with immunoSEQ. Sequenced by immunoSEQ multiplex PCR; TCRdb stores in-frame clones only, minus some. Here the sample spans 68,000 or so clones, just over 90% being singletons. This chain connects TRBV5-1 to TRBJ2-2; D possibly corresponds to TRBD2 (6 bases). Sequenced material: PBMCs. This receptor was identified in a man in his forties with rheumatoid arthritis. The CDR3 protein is CASSLAGYELARGTGELFF. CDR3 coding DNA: TGCGCCAGCAGCTTGGCGGGATACGAGCTAGCGCGAGGGACCGGGGAGCTGTTTTTT.